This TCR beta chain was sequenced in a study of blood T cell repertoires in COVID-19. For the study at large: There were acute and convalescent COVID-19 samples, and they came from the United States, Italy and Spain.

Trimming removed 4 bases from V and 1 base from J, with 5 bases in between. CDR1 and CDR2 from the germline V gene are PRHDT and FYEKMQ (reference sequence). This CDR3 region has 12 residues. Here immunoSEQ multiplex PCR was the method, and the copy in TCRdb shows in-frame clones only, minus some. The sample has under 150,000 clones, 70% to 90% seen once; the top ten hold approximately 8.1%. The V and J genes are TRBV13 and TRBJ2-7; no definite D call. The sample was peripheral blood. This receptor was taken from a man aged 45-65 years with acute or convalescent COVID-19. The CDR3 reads CASSSGSYEQYF. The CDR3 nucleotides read TGTGCCAGCAGCTCCGGTTCCTACGAGCAGTACTTC.